This TCR beta chain emerged from a study of T cell clones after liver transplantation. Overall study context: TCRbeta sequencing after a pre-transplant mixed lymphocyte reaction identified graft-donor-reactive clones, later tracked in post-transplant blood. Tolerant meant at least one year fully off immunosuppression without liver enzymes above twice normal. Draws occurred before transplant, before withdrawal, and after complete or failed withdrawal. Study-wide results and caveats: A larger donor-reactive than third-party decline suggested partial antigen-specific deletion.

Comments on this clone: Its antigen is currently unknown.

The CDR3 is 14 amino acids. Trimming shortened V by 5 bases and J by 2 bases, and 9 bases separated the two germline ends. Germline-derived CDR1 and CDR2 are MNHNY and SVGAGI (reference sequence). Sequencing used immunoSEQ multiplex PCR; TCRdb keeps in-frame clones, though not all of them. This table has about 6,900 clones, around 70% appearing once. The sequence was obtained from a human donor who received a liver transplant. The chain has TRBV6-6 and TRBJ2-2, with D possibly TRBD2 on 5 matching bases. This sample comprised CD8+ T cells from blood, obtained before liver transplant. CDR3 DNA sequence: TGTGCCAGCAGTAACGGGATAAACACCGGGGAGCTGTTTTTT. The encoded protein is CASSNGINTGELFF.